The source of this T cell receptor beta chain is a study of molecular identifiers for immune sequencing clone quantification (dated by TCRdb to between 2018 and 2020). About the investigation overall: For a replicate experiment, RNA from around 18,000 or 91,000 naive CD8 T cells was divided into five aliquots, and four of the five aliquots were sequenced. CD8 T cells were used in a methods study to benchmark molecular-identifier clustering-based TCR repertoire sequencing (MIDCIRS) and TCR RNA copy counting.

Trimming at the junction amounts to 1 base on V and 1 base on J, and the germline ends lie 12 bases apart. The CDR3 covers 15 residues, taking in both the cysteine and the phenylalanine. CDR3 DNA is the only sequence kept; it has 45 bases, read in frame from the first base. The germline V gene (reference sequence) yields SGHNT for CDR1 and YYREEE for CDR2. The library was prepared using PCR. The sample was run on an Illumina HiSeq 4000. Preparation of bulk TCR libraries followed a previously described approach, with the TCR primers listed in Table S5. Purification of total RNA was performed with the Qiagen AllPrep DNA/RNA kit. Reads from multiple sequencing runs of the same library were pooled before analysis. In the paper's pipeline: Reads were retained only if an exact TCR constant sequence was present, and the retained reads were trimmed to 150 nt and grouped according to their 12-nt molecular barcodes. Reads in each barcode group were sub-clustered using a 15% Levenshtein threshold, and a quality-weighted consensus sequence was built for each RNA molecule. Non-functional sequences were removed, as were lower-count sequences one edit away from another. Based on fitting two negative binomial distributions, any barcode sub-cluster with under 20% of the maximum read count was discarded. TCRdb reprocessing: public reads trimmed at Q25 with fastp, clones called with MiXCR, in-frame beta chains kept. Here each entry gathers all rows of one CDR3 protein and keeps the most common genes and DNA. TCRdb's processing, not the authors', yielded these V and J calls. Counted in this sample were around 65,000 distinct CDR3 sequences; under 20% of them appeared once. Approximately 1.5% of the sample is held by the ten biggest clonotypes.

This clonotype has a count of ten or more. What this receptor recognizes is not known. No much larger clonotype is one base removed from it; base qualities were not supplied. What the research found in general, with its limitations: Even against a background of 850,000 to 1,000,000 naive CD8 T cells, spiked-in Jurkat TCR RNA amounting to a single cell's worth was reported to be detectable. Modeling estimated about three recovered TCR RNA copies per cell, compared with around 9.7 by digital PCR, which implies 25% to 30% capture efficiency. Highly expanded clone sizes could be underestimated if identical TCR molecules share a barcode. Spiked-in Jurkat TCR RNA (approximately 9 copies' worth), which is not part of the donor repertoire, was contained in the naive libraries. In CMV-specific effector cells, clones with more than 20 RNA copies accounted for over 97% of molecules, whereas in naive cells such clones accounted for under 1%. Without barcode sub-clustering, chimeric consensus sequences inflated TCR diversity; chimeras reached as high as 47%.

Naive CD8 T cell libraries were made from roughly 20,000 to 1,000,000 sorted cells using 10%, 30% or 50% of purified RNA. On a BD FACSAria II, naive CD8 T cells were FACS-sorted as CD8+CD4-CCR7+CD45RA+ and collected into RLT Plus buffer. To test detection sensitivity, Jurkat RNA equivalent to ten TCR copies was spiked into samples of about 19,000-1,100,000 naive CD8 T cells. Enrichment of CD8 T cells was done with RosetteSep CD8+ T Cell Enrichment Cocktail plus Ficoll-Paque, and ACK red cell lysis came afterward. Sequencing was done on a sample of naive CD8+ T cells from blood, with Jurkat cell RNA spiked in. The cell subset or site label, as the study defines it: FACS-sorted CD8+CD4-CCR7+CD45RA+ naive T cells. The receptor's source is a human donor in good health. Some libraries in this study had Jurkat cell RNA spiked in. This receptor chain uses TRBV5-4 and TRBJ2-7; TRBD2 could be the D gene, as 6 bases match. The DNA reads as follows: TGTGCCAGCAGCTTGTTAGGGACTTCTTCCTACGAGCAGTACTTC. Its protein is CASSLLGTSSYEQYF. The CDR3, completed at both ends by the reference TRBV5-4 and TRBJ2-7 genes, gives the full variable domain ETGVTQSPTHLIKTRGQQVTLRCSSQSGHNTVSWYQQALGQGPQFIFQYYREEENGRGNFPPRFSGLQFPNYSSELNVNALELDDSALYLCASSLLGTSSYEQYFGPGTRLTVT.